This T cell receptor beta chain was sequenced in a study of blood T cell repertoires in COVID-19. Data came from immunoSEQ multiplex PCR; TCRdb stores just in-frame clones and leaves some out. The sample has roughly 70,000 clones, 77% seen once; the top ten hold about 2.2%. Germline CDR1 SGDLS, CDR2 YYNGEE. Trimming at V came to 4 bases and at J to 4 bases, leaving 8 bases not matched to a gene. CDR3 length: 15 residues. The origin of this receptor is a man in his 70s with COVID-19, enrolled during active disease. The chain carries TRBV9 and TRBJ1-5; 7 bases map to TRBD1. Sequenced input: peripheral blood. The chain's CDR3 is CASSLGTVQNQPQHF. The CDR3 DNA sequence: TGTGCCAGCAGCCTAGGGACAGTGCAAAATCAGCCCCAGCATTTT.